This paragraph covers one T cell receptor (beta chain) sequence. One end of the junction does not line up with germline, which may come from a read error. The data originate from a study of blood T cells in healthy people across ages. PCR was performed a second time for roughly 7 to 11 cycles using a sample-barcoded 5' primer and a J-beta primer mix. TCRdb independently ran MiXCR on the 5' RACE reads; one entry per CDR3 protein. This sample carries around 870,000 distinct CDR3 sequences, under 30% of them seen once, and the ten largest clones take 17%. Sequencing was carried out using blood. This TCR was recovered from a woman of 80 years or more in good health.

CDR3 region: CDSSSGGGTYEQYF. The CDR3 DNA follows: TGTGACAGCTCCTCGGGCGGGGGAACCTACGAGCAGTACTTC. The gene calls are TRBV28 and TRBJ2-7; 7 bases agree with TRBD2. Germline CDR1 and CDR2: MDHEN and SYDVKM. The CDR3 sequence is 14 residues long.